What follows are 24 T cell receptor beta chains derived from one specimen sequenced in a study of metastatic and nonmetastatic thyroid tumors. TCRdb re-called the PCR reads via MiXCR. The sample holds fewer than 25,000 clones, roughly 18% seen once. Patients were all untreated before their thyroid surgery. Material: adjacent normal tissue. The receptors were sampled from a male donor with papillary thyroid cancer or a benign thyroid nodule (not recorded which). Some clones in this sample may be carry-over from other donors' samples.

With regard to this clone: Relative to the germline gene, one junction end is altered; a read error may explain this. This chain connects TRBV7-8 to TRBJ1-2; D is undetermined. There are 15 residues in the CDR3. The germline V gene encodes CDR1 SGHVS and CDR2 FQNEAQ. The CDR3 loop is CASSRQANLYYGCTF. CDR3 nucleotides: TGTGCCAGCAGCCGTCAAGCGAATCTTTACTATGGCTGCACCTTC.

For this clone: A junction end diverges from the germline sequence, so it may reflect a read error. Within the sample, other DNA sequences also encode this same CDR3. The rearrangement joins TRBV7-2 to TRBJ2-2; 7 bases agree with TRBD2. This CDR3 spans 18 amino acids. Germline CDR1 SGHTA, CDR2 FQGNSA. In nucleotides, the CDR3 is TGTGCCAGCAGCTTAGGGCCCCCTAGCGGAAGGGGTACCGGTGAGCTGTTTTTT. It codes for CASSLGPPSGRGTGELFF.

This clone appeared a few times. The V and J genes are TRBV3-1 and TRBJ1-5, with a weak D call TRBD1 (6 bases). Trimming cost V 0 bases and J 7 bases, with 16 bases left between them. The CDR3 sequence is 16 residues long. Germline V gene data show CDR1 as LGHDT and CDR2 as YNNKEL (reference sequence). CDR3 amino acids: CASSQDASGDRQPQHF. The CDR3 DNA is TGTGCCAGCAGCCAAGATGCGTCAGGGGATAGGCAGCCCCAGCATTTT.

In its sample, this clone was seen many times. CDR3 residues: CASSHTGDATDTQYF. CDR3 nucleotides: TGTGCCAGCAGCCATACAGGGGATGCGACAGATACGCAGTATTTT. V gene TRBV9 combines with J gene TRBJ2-3; 7 bases map to TRBD1. CDR3 length: 15 amino acids. The V gene end was trimmed by 4 bases and the J gene end by 3 bases; junction bases not matched to a gene: 8. In germline, CDR1 is SGDLS, CDR2 YYNGEE.

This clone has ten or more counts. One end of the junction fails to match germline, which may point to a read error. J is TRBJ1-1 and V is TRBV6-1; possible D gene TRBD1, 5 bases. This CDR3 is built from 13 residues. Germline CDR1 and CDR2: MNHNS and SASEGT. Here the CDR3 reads CASGAVRNAEAFF. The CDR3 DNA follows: TGTGCCAGCGGGGCAGTAAGGAACGCTGAAGCTTTCTTT.

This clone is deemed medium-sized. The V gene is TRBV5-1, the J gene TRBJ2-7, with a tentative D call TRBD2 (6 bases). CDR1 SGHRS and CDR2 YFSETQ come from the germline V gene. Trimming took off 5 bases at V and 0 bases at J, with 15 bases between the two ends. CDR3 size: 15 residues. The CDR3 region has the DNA TGCGCCAGCAGACGGGACGCGGGGACCTCCTACGAGCAGTACTTC. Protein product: CASRRDAGTSYEQYF. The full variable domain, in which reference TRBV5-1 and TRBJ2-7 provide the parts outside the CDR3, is KAGVTQTPRYLIKTRGQQVTLSCSPISGHRSVSWYQQTPGQGLQFLFEYFSETQRNKGNFPGRFSGRQFSNSRSEMNVSTLELGDSALYLCASRRDAGTSYEQYFGPGTRLTVT.

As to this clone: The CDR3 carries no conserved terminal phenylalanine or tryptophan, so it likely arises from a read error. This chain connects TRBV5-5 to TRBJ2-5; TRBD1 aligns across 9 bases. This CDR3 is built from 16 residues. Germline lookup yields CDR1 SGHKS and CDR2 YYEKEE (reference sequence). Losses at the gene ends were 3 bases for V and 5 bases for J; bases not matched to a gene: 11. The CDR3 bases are TGTGCCAGCAGCTCAGGTACACAGGGGGCGGGGGAGACCCAGTACTCC. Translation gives CASSSGTQGAGETQYS.

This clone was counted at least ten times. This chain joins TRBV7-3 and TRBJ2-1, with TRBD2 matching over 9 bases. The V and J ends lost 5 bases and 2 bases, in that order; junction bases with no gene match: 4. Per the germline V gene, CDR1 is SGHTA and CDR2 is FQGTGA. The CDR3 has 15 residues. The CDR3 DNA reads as TGTGCCAGCAGCCTTAGCGGGAGCCCCTACAATGAGCAGTTCTTC. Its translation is CASSLSGSPYNEQFF.

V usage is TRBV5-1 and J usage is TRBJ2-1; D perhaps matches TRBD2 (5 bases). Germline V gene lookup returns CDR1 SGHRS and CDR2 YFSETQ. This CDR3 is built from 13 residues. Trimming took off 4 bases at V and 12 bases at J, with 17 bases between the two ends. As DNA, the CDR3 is TGCGCCAGCAGCGACCCGGGGTTCTCGGGGCAGTTCTTC. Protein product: CASSDPGFSGQFF.

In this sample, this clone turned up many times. CDR3 protein: CSVSGSGTDTQYF. The CDR3 region has the DNA TGCAGCGTTAGCGGGAGTGGCACAGATACGCAGTATTTT. This sequence joins TRBV29-1 and TRBJ2-3, with 8 bases identical to TRBD2. Germline CDR1 SQVTM, CDR2 ANQGSEA. After removal of 5 bases from V and 1 base from J, the junction contained 2 bases not matched to a gene. CDR3 length equals 13 residues.

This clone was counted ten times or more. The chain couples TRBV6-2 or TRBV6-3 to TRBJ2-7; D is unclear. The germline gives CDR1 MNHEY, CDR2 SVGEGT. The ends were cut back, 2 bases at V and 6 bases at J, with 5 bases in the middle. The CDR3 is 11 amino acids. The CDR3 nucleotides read TGTGCCAGCAGTTACGAACTCGAGCAGTACTTC. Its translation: CASSYELEQYF.

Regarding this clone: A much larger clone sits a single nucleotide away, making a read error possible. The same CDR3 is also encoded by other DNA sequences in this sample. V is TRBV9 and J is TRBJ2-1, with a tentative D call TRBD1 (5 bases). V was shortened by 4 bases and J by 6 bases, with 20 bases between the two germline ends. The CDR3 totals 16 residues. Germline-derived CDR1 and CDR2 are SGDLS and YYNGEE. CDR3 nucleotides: TGTGCCAGCAGCTCCCGTGGCGGTGGGGCGGTCAATGAGCAGTTCTTC. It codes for CASSSRGGGAVNEQFF.

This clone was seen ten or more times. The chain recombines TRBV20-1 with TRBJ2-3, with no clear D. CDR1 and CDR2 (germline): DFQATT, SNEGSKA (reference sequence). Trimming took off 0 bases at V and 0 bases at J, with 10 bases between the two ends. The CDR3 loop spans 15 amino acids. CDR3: CSARDRFTSTDTQYF. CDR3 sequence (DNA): TGCAGTGCTAGAGATCGTTTCACTAGCACAGATACGCAGTATTTT.

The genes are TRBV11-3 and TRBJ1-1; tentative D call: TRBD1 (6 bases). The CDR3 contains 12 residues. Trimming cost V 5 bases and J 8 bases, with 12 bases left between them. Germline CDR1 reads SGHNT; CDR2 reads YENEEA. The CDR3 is CASSARTGEAFF. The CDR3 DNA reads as TGTGCCAGCAGCGCCCGAACAGGGGAAGCTTTCTTT. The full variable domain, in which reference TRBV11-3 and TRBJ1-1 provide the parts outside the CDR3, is EAGVVQSPRYKIIEKKQPVAFWCNPISGHNTLYWYLQNLGQGPELLIRYENEEAVDDSQLPKDRFSAERLKGVDSTLKIQPAELGDSAVYLCASSARTGEAFFGQGTRLTVV.

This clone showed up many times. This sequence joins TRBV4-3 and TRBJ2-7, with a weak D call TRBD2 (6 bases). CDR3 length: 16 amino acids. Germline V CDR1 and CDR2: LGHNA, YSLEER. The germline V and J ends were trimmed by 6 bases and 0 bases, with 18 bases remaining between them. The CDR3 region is CASSKGGSGASYEQYV. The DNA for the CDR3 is TGCGCCAGCAGTAAAGGAGGGTCTGGGGCCTCCTACGAGCAGTACGTC.

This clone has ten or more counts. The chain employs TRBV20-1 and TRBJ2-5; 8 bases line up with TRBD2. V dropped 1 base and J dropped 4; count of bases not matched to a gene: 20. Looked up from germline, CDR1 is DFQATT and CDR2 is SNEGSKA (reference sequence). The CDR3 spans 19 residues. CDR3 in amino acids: CSARGPGIAGPAGGETQYF. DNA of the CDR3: TGCAGTGCTAGAGGCCCCGGAATAGCGGGACCGGCTGGGGGAGAGACCCAGTACTTC.

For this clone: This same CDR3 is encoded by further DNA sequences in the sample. The CDR3 loop reads CAWSVSGTAYEQYF. Here the CDR3 DNA reads TGTGCCTGGAGTGTATCGGGCACCGCCTACGAGCAGTACTTC. V gene TRBV30 combines with J gene TRBJ2-7; D not certain. The V end lost 0 bases, the J end lost 2 bases, and 11 bases lay between the germline ends. Germline-derived CDR1 and CDR2 are GTSNPN and SVGIG (reference sequence). The CDR3 has 14 amino acids.

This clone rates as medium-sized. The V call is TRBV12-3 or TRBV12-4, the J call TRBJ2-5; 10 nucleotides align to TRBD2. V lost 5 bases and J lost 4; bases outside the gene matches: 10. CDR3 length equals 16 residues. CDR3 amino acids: CASSTIAGGRGETQYF. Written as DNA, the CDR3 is TGTGCCAGCAGTACGATAGCGGGGGGCCGGGGAGAGACCCAGTACTTC.

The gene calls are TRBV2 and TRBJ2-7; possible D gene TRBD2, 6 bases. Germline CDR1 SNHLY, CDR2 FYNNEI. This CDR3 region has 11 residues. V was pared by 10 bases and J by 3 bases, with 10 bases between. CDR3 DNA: TGTGCCACCCGGGAGTACTACGAGCAGTACTTC. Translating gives CATREYYEQYF.

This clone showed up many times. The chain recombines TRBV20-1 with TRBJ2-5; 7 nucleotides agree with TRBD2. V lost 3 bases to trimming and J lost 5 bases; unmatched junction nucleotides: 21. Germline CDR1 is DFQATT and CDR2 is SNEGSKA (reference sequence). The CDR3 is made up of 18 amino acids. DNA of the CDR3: TGCAGTGCTAGGAGTGGGTTAGCGGGCACTCAAATGGGGGAGACCCAGTACTTC. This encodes CSARSGLAGTQMGETQYF.

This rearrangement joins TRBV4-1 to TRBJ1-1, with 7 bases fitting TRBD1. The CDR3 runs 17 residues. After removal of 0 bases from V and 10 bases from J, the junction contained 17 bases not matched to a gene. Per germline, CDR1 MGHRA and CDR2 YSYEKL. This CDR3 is CASSQEPPGGGSQAAFF. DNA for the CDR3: TGCGCCAGCAGCCAAGAGCCCCCGGGAGGGGGCAGCCAGGCAGCTTTCTTT.

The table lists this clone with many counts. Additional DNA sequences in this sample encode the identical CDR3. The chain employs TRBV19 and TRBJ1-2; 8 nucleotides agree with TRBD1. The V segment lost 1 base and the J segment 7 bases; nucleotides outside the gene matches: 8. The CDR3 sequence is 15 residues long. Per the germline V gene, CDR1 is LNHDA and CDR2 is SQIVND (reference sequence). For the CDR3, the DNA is TGTGCCAGTAGTATAGGCCCGACAGGGGCTGGTGGCTACACCTTC. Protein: CASSIGPTGAGGYTF.

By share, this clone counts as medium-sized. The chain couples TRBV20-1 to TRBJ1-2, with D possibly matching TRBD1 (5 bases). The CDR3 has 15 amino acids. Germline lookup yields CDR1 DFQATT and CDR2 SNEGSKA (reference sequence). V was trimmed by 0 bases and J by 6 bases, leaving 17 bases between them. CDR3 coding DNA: TGCAGTGCTAGAGACCCGACAGCTTTCGGTAATGGCTACACCTTC. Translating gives CSARDPTAFGNGYTF.

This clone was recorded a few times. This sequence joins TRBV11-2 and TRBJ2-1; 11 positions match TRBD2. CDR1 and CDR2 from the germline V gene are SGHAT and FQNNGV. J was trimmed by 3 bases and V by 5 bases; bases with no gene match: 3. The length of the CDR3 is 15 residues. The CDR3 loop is CASSRLAGNYNEQFF. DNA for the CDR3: TGTGCCAGCAGCCGACTAGCGGGAAACTACAATGAGCAGTTCTTC.